Listed below are T cell receptor beta chains from one sample, sequenced in a study of blood T cell repertoires in COVID-19. Method: immunoSEQ multiplex PCR; TCRdb's copy keeps in-frame clones and lacks some. Found here are roughly 330,000 clones, about 82% of them singletons; the top ten hold around 1.7%. What was sequenced was peripheral blood. These receptors all come from a woman aged 45-65 years with acute or convalescent COVID-19. Each CDR3 is given with its conserved first and last residue. Fields, in order: J gene, clone size, D gene, V gene, CDR3 protein, CDR3 DNA. A D gene is named only where the DNA matches it firmly. Not every row has a clone size; where given, it reads once, few, many or a size class.

j_gene: TRBJ2-3
abundance: NA
d_gene: TRBD2
v_gene: TRBV7-9
CDR3aa: CASSSTSGSKSTQYF
CDR3nt: TGTGCCAGCAGCTCGACTAGCGGGAGTAAGAGTACGCAGTATTTT

j_gene: TRBJ1-1
abundance: NA
d_gene: NA
v_gene: TRBV4-3
CDR3aa: CASSLGGANTEAFF
CDR3nt: TGCGCCAGCAGCTTGGGGGGGGCGAACACTGAAGCTTTCTTT

j_gene: TRBJ1-2
abundance: once
d_gene: TRBD1
v_gene: TRBV28
CDR3aa: CASRTHRGRGLGYTF
CDR3nt: TGTGCCAGCAGGACCCACCGGGGCAGGGGGTTGGGCTACACCTTC

j_gene: TRBJ1-2
abundance: NA
d_gene: NA
v_gene: TRBV7-8
CDR3aa: CASGPGRYYGYTF
CDR3nt: TGTGCCAGCGGCCCAGGGAGGTACTATGGCTACACCTTC

j_gene: TRBJ2-1
abundance: NA
d_gene: TRBD2
v_gene: TRBV29-1
CDR3aa: CSVEPMGLAGGIYNEQFF
CDR3nt: TGCAGCGTTGAACCCATGGGACTAGCGGGAGGTATCTACAATGAGCAGTTCTTC

j_gene: TRBJ1-5
abundance: once
d_gene: TRBD1
v_gene: TRBV4-1
CDR3aa: CASSQFTDRRISNQPQHF
CDR3nt: TGCGCCAGCAGCCAATTCACGGACAGGCGGATTAGCAATCAGCCCCAGCATTTT

j_gene: TRBJ2-7
abundance: NA
d_gene: TRBD1
v_gene: TRBV7-2
CDR3aa: CASSAKGDSHYEQYF
CDR3nt: TGTGCCAGCAGCGCTAAAGGGGACAGTCACTACGAGCAGTACTTC

j_gene: TRBJ2-7
abundance: few
d_gene: TRBD2
v_gene: TRBV6-2/TRBV6-3
CDR3aa: CASSYLTSGSRYEQYF
CDR3nt: TGTGCCAGCAGTTACCTGACTAGCGGGAGTCGGTACGAGCAGTACTTC

j_gene: TRBJ2-7
abundance: NA
d_gene: NA
v_gene: TRBV7-2
CDR3aa: CASSFFYEQYF
CDR3nt: TGTGCCAGCAGCTTCTTCTACGAGCAGTACTTC

j_gene: TRBJ2-1
abundance: NA
d_gene: NA
v_gene: TRBV10-3
CDR3aa: CAISESREQFF
CDR3nt: TGTGCCATCAGTGAGTCGCGAGAGCAGTTCTTC

j_gene: TRBJ2-5
abundance: once
d_gene: NA
v_gene: TRBV28
CDR3aa: CASSLVRARETQYF
CDR3nt: TGTGCCAGCAGTTTAGTCAGGGCCCGAGAGACCCAGTACTTC

j_gene: TRBJ2-7
abundance: NA
d_gene: NA
v_gene: TRBV7-8
CDR3aa: CASSRVGRGTYEQYF
CDR3nt: TGTGCCAGCAGCCGGGTGGGTAGGGGCACCTACGAGCAGTACTTC

j_gene: TRBJ2-7
abundance: once
d_gene: NA
v_gene: TRBV20-1
CDR3aa: CSARETNEQYF
CDR3nt: TGCAGTGCTAGAGAGACAAACGAGCAGTACTTC

j_gene: TRBJ1-1
abundance: NA
d_gene: NA
v_gene: TRBV28
CDR3aa: CASSFTLGVGGTEAFF
CDR3nt: TGTGCCAGCAGTTTCACCCTAGGGGTGGGGGGCACTGAAGCTTTCTTT

j_gene: TRBJ2-3
abundance: NA
d_gene: TRBD1
v_gene: TRBV29-1
CDR3aa: CSAGQGSSTDTQYF
CDR3nt: TGCAGCGCCGGACAGGGAAGCAGCACAGATACGCAGTATTTT

j_gene: TRBJ1-3
abundance: NA
d_gene: NA
v_gene: TRBV11-3
CDR3aa: CAGKRREKGTGNTIYF
CDR3nt: TGTGCCGGTAAGAGAAGGGAAAAGGGGACTGGAAACACCATATATTTT

j_gene: TRBJ2-3
abundance: few
d_gene: TRBD1
v_gene: TRBV5-1
CDR3aa: CASSQGDLTDTQYF
CDR3nt: TGCGCCAGCAGCCAGGGGGATTTAACAGATACGCAGTATTTT

j_gene: TRBJ2-3
abundance: NA
d_gene: TRBD2
v_gene: TRBV6-4
CDR3aa: CASSSSGFTDTQYF
CDR3nt: TGTGCCAGCAGTTCTAGCGGATTCACAGATACGCAGTATTTT

j_gene: TRBJ2-1
abundance: NA
d_gene: TRBD2
v_gene: TRBV29-1
CDR3aa: CSVGRLAGDNEQFF
CDR3nt: TGCAGCGTTGGGAGACTAGCGGGAGATAATGAGCAGTTCTTC

j_gene: TRBJ1-5
abundance: NA
d_gene: NA
v_gene: TRBV12-3/TRBV12-4
CDR3aa: CASTVGEGQPQHF
CDR3nt: TGTGCCAGCACGGTGGGCGAAGGCCAGCCCCAGCATTTT

j_gene: TRBJ2-3
abundance: NA
d_gene: TRBD2
v_gene: TRBV11-2
CDR3aa: CASRLGLAGPGTQYF
CDR3nt: TGTGCCAGCAGACTAGGACTAGCGGGACCAGGTACGCAGTATTTT

j_gene: TRBJ1-6
abundance: NA
d_gene: NA
v_gene: TRBV7-2
CDR3aa: CASSLVANNSPLHF
CDR3nt: TGTGCCAGCAGCTTAGTAGCCAATAATTCACCCCTCCACTTT

j_gene: TRBJ1-5
abundance: NA
d_gene: NA
v_gene: TRBV19
CDR3aa: CASSPPRGISNQPQHF
CDR3nt: TGTGCCAGTAGTCCCCCCAGGGGTATTAGCAATCAGCCCCAGCATTTT

j_gene: TRBJ2-7
abundance: NA
d_gene: TRBD1
v_gene: TRBV5-1
CDR3aa: CASSRSQGQGTYEQYF
CDR3nt: TGCGCCAGCAGCCGCAGTCAGGGACAGGGGACCTACGAGCAGTACTTC

j_gene: TRBJ2-1
abundance: NA
d_gene: TRBD2
v_gene: TRBV7-8
CDR3aa: CASSPSSSGRANEQFF
CDR3nt: TGTGCCAGCAGCCCCAGCTCTAGCGGGAGGGCGAATGAGCAGTTCTTC

j_gene: TRBJ2-7
abundance: once
d_gene: NA
v_gene: TRBV29-1
CDR3aa: CSVVLQGYEQYF
CDR3nt: TGCAGCGTAGTTCTTCAGGGCTACGAGCAGTACTTC

j_gene: TRBJ2-7
abundance: NA
d_gene: TRBD2
v_gene: TRBV2
CDR3aa: CASKLAGVGLREQYF
CDR3nt: TGTGCCAGCAAGCTAGCGGGAGTGGGACTTCGCGAGCAGTACTTC

j_gene: TRBJ2-1
abundance: NA
d_gene: TRBD2
v_gene: TRBV7-2
CDR3aa: CASSLVGGTVYNEQFF
CDR3nt: TGTGCCAGCAGCTTAGTGGGGGGGACCGTTTACAATGAGCAGTTCTTC